The T cell receptor beta chain described here comes from a study of shared clonotypes between healthy human individuals. Overall study results and limits: Few donors restricted represented genetic and exposure-history diversity. Clonotype sharing across several donors was observed for 4.5% to 6.5% of naive CD4 clonotypes.

CDR1 is SEHNR, CDR2 FQNEAQ, per germline (reference sequence). This CDR3 contains 17 residues. Trimming took 2 bases from V and 4 from J, leaving 18 bases between them. Details on this clone: Its antigen is as yet unknown.

A deep-level run was used for the assay. Original data processing: ImmunoSEQ sequences covered only the junction and lacked quality scores; filtering therefore differed. Clones were read by immunoSEQ multiplex PCR, and TCRdb kept only the in-frame ones, dropping some. Clone size and the V and J calls come from that table; the DNA yielded D and trimming. The sample includes 500,000 to 700,000 clones, roughly 95% of them seen just once. Naive CD8 isolation took CD45RO-negative cells positively selected for CCR7 and excluded terminally differentiated effector memory CD45RA+ cells. Sequences were obtained from naive CD8+ T cells sorted from blood. This TCR came from a woman aged 25 to 45 in good health. This chain connects TRBV7-9 to TRBJ2-1; D possibly uses TRBD1 or TRBD2 (5 bases each). This CDR3 is CASSLYPGPEIYNEQFF. The CDR3 region has the DNA TGTGCCAGCAGCTTATACCCGGGACCGGAGATATACAATGAGCAGTTCTTC.